The clone carrying this T cell receptor beta chain was counted at least ten times. The TCR beta CDR3 regions underwent amplification using RNA transcripts as the source. First-round RT-PCR with HTBI primers amplified the TCR CDR3 region. TCRdb itself ran the multiplex PCR reads through MiXCR, one entry per CDR3 protein. Of hundreds of thousands of distinct CDR3 sequences listed, over 15% are singletons. The CDR3 length is 17 residues. J lost 1 base, V lost 3 bases, and 11 bases had no gene match. Germline-derived CDR1 and CDR2 are DFQATT and SNEGSKA (reference sequence). The record originates from a study of T cells in Graves' hyperthyroidism and ophthalmopathy.

The material sequenced was blood. The chain joins TRBV20-1 to TRBJ2-7; 11 bases align to TRBD2. The receptor was isolated from a woman under 30 with Graves' hyperthyroidism. For the CDR3, the DNA is TGCAGTGCTAGTGGGGCCGCTAGCGGGGGGCGATCCTACGAGCAGTACTTC. This gives the protein CSASGAASGGRSYEQYF.